This TCR beta chain was sequenced for a study of cytomegalovirus exposure and HLA in healthy donors. Findings of the study overall: Researchers catalogued 164 TCR beta chains as cytomegalovirus-associated. Analysis performed later showed TCR beta chains linked to HLA being more clonally expanded than equally common others.

The study ran its PCR with 60 Vbeta and 13 Jbeta primers. TCRdb keeps only in-frame clones here, not all; method: immunoSEQ multiplex PCR. This sample has 80,000 to 100,000 clones, with 74% found just once. In regard to this clone: What it binds is unknown.

Losses at the gene ends were 3 bases for V and 1 base for J; bases not matched to a gene: 5. The germline CDR1 and CDR2 sequences are SGHNT and YYREEE (reference sequence). This CDR3 is 15 amino acids long. This receptor was identified in a man between 25 and 39 years old in good health and CMV-seropositive. This rearrangement joins TRBV5-4 to TRBJ1-1; 8 bases are a match to TRBD1. Material for sequencing was PBMCs. As DNA, the CDR3 is TGTGCCAGCAGCTCCGACAGGGGTCGGAACACTGAAGCTTTCTTT. Residues: CASSSDRGRNTEAFF.